This T cell receptor (beta chain) was sequenced for a study of blood T cells in healthy people across ages. Then a second PCR, running roughly 7 to 11 cycles, was carried out with a sample-barcoded 5' primer and a J-beta primer mix. TCRdb fed the 5' RACE reads into MiXCR, producing one record per CDR3 protein. Seen here are approximately 800,000 distinct CDR3 sequences, about three fifths observed once, and the top ten hold approximately 23%. Trimming shortened V by 6 bases and J by 2 bases, and 8 bases separated the two germline ends. The CDR3 contains 14 residues. This TCR was sampled from a young man in good health. V gene TRBV12-3 or TRBV12-4 combines with J gene TRBJ1-6; D is unclear. Sequences were obtained from blood. The CDR3 sequence: CASSPAAYNSPLHF. Here the CDR3 DNA reads TGTGCCAGCAGCCCCGCAGCCTATAATTCACCCCTCCACTTT.